A selection of T cell receptor beta chains follows, all from one sample in a study of T cells after yellow fever vaccination. TCRdb reprocessed the 5' RACE reads via MiXCR and lists one record per CDR3 protein. The sample has some 550,000 distinct CDR3 sequences; 15% to 20% are singletons. Material: PBMCs, obtained 15 days after the yellow fever booster vaccination. The source of these receptors is a man aged 25 to 40 who received the YFV17D yellow fever vaccine. Each CDR3 is given with its conserved first and last residue. Each record gives: V gene, J gene, CDR3 protein.

>TRBV7-3|TRBJ2-2
CASSLNPGPGELFF
>TRBV20-1|TRBJ2-5
CSARNREGETQYF
>TRBV30|TRBJ2-3
CAWGTSGTDTQYF
>TRBV12-3/TRBV12-4|TRBJ1-1
CASSLNTGGKRTEAFF
>TRBV11-3|TRBJ2-7
CASSALNGSPAYEQYF
>TRBV6-2/TRBV6-3|TRBJ2-7
CASSPREQFGQQYF
>TRBV11-2|TRBJ2-1
CASSWKTRQPNEQFF
>TRBV5-1|TRBJ2-1
CASSSSEGGEQFF
>TRBV6-2/TRBV6-3|TRBJ1-1
CASRDRGNTEAFF
>TRBV12-3/TRBV12-4|TRBJ2-4
CASSLAHRDRIDF
>TRBV20-1|TRBJ2-7
CSARRWLKSEGSYEQYF
>TRBV7-8|TRBJ2-7
CASSPLADEQYF
>TRBV9|TRBJ2-3
CASSVDGGKGDTQYF
>TRBV11-2|TRBJ1-1
CASSPLGTGTEAFF
>TRBV7-9|TRBJ2-2
CASSFGGAVTGELFF
>TRBV5-1|TRBJ2-1
CASSLPGLAGGNEQFF
>TRBV15|TRBJ2-1
CATSGWGNEQFF
>TRBV29-1|TRBJ2-1
CSSLPGQGMRNEQFF
>TRBV5-1|TRBJ2-5
CASSGGPQLSETQYF
>TRBV12-3/TRBV12-4|TRBJ2-1
CATFFGREGRKEQFF